Listed below are T cell receptor beta chains from one sample, sequenced in a study of cytomegalovirus exposure and HLA in healthy donors. Produced via immunoSEQ multiplex PCR; TCRdb's table is partial and in-frame only. The sample lists roughly 330,000 clones, around 90% occurring once. Sequencing used PBMCs. The receptors come from a woman in her twenties or thirties in good health and CMV-seropositive. Both conserved end residues are part of each CDR3. D genes are given only for firm matches. Rows may omit the clone size; those that give it use once, few, many or a size class.

j_gene	abundance	v_gene	d_gene	CDR3nt	CDR3aa
TRBJ2-1	NA	TRBV9	TRBD2	TGTGCCAGCAGCGTAGTAGCGGGTATCTACAATGAGCAGTTCTTC	CASSVVAGIYNEQFF
TRBJ2-1	NA	TRBV19	NA	TGTGCCAGTAGTATGGGTGAGCAGTTCTTC	CASSMGEQFF
TRBJ1-5	few	TRBV6-5	NA	TGTGCCAGCAGTTACTCGGGGAAGCGGGGTCCCCAGCATTTT	CASSYSGKRGPQHF
TRBJ2-1	NA	TRBV30	TRBD2	TGTGCCGGGAAGGGGACTAGCGGGAGAAATCCCTCCTACAATGAGCAGTTCTTC	CAGKGTSGRNPSYNEQFF
TRBJ2-4	NA	TRBV4-1	NA	TGCGCCAGCAGCCAATTCGAGAGAGGGTATGGCAAAAACATTCAGTACTTC	CASSQFERGYGKNIQYF
TRBJ1-2	few	TRBV27	NA	TGTGCCAGCAGTTTATCGGGCGACTATGGCTACACCTTC	CASSLSGDYGYTF
TRBJ1-6	NA	TRBV9	NA	TGTGCCAGCAGCGTAGGGGGCGGGGATAATTCACCCCTCCACTTT	CASSVGGGDNSPLHF
TRBJ2-3	NA	TRBV19	NA	TGTGCCAGTAGTCTGGGACGTCGTACAGATACGCAGTATTTT	CASSLGRRTDTQYF
TRBJ1-5	NA	TRBV19	NA	TGTGCCAGTAGTTCTAACCCGTACCGTTATAGCAATCAGCCCCAGCATTTT	CASSSNPYRYSNQPQHF
TRBJ1-5	NA	TRBV30	NA	TGTAGGCCCCGGAGGGGCAATCAGCCCCAGCATTTT	CRPRRGNQPQHF
TRBJ1-5	few	TRBV5-1	NA	TGCGCCAGCAGCTTGGATGGGGCGGAGCAGCCCCAGCATTTT	CASSLDGAEQPQHF
TRBJ1-2	few	TRBV6-1	NA	TGTGCCAGCAGTGAACTAGGAACTTCCACGGGGACCTTC	CASSELGTSTGTF
TRBJ2-5	NA	TRBV13	NA	TGTGCCAGCAGCCCCGGGGAGACCCAGTACTTC	CASSPGETQYF
TRBJ2-7	NA	TRBV5-5	NA	TGTGCCAGCAGCTTCGACCAGGGTATCGACGAGCAGTACTTC	CASSFDQGIDEQYF
TRBJ2-3	once	TRBV2	NA	TGTGCCAGCAGTGCCCTAGAGACCACAGATACGCAGTATTTT	CASSALETTDTQYF
TRBJ2-3	NA	TRBV5-6	NA	TGTGCCAGCAGCTTGGATGCGGATACGCAGTATTTT	CASSLDADTQYF
TRBJ2-3	NA	TRBV27	NA	TGTGCCAGCAGTTTACCTTCAAGCACAGATACGCAGTATTTT	CASSLPSSTDTQYF
TRBJ1-1	NA	TRBV27	TRBD1	TGTGCCAGCAGTCCAACAGGGGCCTTGAACACTGAAGCTTTCTTT	CASSPTGALNTEAFF
TRBJ2-7	NA	TRBV7-2	TRBD1	TGTGCCAGCAGCCGTTCCCAGGACAGGGCCTCCTACGAGCAGTACTTC	CASSRSQDRASYEQYF
TRBJ2-7	NA	TRBV29-1	TRBD2	TGCAGCGTTGAACTAGCGGGAGGGTTCGAGCAGTACTTC	CSVELAGGFEQYF
TRBJ2-1	NA	TRBV29-1	TRBD2	TGCAGCGTTGAAAGGGCGGGAGGGTCCTACAATGAGCAGTTCTTC	CSVERAGGSYNEQFF
TRBJ2-7	NA	TRBV7-9	NA	TGTGCCAGCAGCCCGACCGGGACTTCCTACGAGCAGTACTTC	CASSPTGTSYEQYF
TRBJ2-7	NA	TRBV4-3	NA	TGCGCCACCCAAGCCTACGAGCAGTACTTC	CATQAYEQYF
TRBJ1-1	NA	TRBV19	NA	TGTGCCAGTAGTACGGGGGCGCGGTCTGAAGCTTTCTTT	CASSTGARSEAFF
TRBJ1-1	NA	TRBV28	NA	TGTGCCAGCAGTTTGGCCCCAGGTGGGGCTTTCTTT	CASSLAPGGAFF
TRBJ1-2	NA	TRBV7-9	TRBD1	TGTGCCAGCAGCTCAGGGGGGCTCTATGGCTACACCTTC	CASSSGGLYGYTF
TRBJ1-2	NA	TRBV6-1	TRBD1	TGTGCCAGCAGTAGGACAGGGGGTAACTATGGCTACACCTTC	CASSRTGGNYGYTF
TRBJ1-5	NA	TRBV15	NA	TGTGCCACCAGCAGGGGGAGGGATTTGGGGGACAATCAGCCCCAGCATTTT	CATSRGRDLGDNQPQHF
TRBJ2-7	few	TRBV27	NA	TGTGCCAGCAGTGTGGGTAGCTCCTACGAGCAGTACTTC	CASSVGSSYEQYF
TRBJ2-1	once	TRBV18	NA	TGTGCCAGCTCACCACGAGGGGATGAGCAGTTCTTC	CASSPRGDEQFF
TRBJ2-4	NA	TRBV28	NA	TGTGCCAGCAGTTTGGATGGCAAGGCCCAAAACATTCAGTACTTC	CASSLDGKAQNIQYF
TRBJ2-7	NA	TRBV18	TRBD2	TGTGCCAGCTCGGACACTAGCGTCCACGAGCAGTACTTC	CASSDTSVHEQYF
TRBJ1-2	few	TRBV30	NA	TGTGCCTGGAGTGCCCAGGGTTTAGGGCAGTTCTATGGCTACACCTTC	CAWSAQGLGQFYGYTF
TRBJ1-2	NA	TRBV18	NA	TGTGCCAGCTCACCACGGGAGACAGGTCCTAACTATGGCTACACCTTC	CASSPRETGPNYGYTF
TRBJ2-7	NA	TRBV11-2	TRBD2	TGTGCCAGCAGCTTAGGCCCCCTAACTAGCGGGAATCTCTACGAGCAGTACTTC	CASSLGPLTSGNLYEQYF
TRBJ1-1	NA	TRBV5-1	TRBD1	TGCGCCAGCAGCATGACAGGGGGCTTTGGAGCTTTCTTT	CASSMTGGFGAFF
TRBJ2-3	NA	TRBV4-2	TRBD2	TGTGCCAGCAGCCAAGGGACTAGCGGGGTTCTTACGCAGTATTTT	CASSQGTSGVLTQYF